One sample yielded the 18 T cell receptor beta chains listed below, sequenced in a study of shared clonotypes between healthy human individuals. Terminally differentiated effector memory CD45RA+ cells were left out of the naive CD8 fraction, which was CD45RO-negative and positively selected for CCR7. TCRdb keeps only in-frame clones here, not all; method: immunoSEQ multiplex PCR. The sample gives around 2.1 million clones, about 92% of which show up once; approximately 1.7% is in the top ten. What was sequenced was naive CD8+ T cells from PBMCs. Source of these receptors: a young man in good health. Some clones in this sample may be carry-over from other donors' samples.

The chain couples TRBV21-1 to TRBJ1-2. TRBV21-1 is listed as a pseudogene. The CDR3 totals 16 residues. The DNA for the CDR3 is TGTGCCAGCAGCAAAGAACCCCTCCCAAACAAAGCTGGCTACACCTTC. Translation: CASSKEPLPNKAGYTF.

V and J are TRBV12-5 and TRBJ1-1; 9 bases fit TRBD1. CDR3 length: 15 residues. Looked up from germline, CDR1 is LGHNT and CDR2 is FRNRAP. The ends lost 7 bases at V and 7 bases at J; junction bases unmatched: 13. The CDR3: CASATSRDRVIEAFF. As DNA, the CDR3 is TGTGCTAGTGCCACCTCCCGGGACAGGGTGATTGAAGCTTTCTTT.

The chain joins TRBV30 to TRBJ2-7; no clear D gene. CDR1 and CDR2 from the germline V gene are GTSNPN and SVGIG (reference sequence). V was shortened by 7 bases and J by 0 bases, with 13 bases between the two germline ends. The CDR3 has 13 amino acids. As DNA, the CDR3 is TGTGCCTCGATGGGCAGGCCCTCCTACGAGCAGTACTTC. It specifies CASMGRPSYEQYF.

This chain uses TRBV6-5 with TRBJ2-7; 8 bases fit TRBD2. V lost 2 bases to trimming and J lost 0 bases; unmatched junction nucleotides: 3. The germline V gene has CDR1 MNHEY and CDR2 SVGAGI. This CDR3 contains 15 residues. The CDR3 reads CASSYGSGGSYEQYF. In nucleotides, the CDR3 is TGTGCCAGCAGTTACGGCAGCGGGGGCTCCTACGAGCAGTACTTC.

J is TRBJ1-2 and V is TRBV4-1; D ambiguous. There are 16 residues in the CDR3. CDR1 is MGHRA, CDR2 YSYEKL, per germline. V dropped 1 base and J dropped 4 bases, with 16 bases sitting between them. The CDR3 DNA is TGCGCCAGCAGCCAAGGGCCAGCCCCGGCGGGCTATGGCTACACCTTC. This gives the protein CASSQGPAPAGYGYTF.

The chain recombines TRBV30 with TRBJ2-3, with 13 bases identical to TRBD2. V trimming: 4 bases; J trimming: 4 bases; junction bases outside the gene matches: 8. CDR1 GTSNPN and CDR2 SVGIG come from the germline V gene (reference sequence). This CDR3 region has 16 residues. CDR3 DNA sequence: TGTGCCTGGACCCAACTAGCGGGAGGGCCGTCAGATACGCAGTATTTT. It encodes CAWTQLAGGPSDTQYF.

This clone was picked up one time. The chain links TRBV27 to TRBJ1-2, with TRBD1 matching 9 bases. Germline lookup yields CDR1 MNHEY and CDR2 SMNVEV (reference sequence). The V segment lost 1 base and the J segment 2 bases; nucleotides outside the gene matches: 8. This CDR3 is 17 amino acids long. The CDR3 reads CASSLWDRVRGNYGYTF. The CDR3 coding sequence is TGTGCCAGCAGTTTATGGGACAGGGTGCGGGGAAACTATGGCTACACCTTC.

The chain recombines TRBV2 with TRBJ2-4, with D maybe TRBD1 (5 bases). The CDR3 has 16 amino acids. The V end lost 4 bases, the J end lost 2 bases, and 15 bases lay between the germline ends. CDR1 is SNHLY, CDR2 FYNNEI, per germline. This chain's CDR3 is CASSGGRTVTKNIQYF. CDR3 nucleotides: TGTGCCAGCAGTGGGGGCAGAACCGTAACCAAAAACATTCAGTACTTC.

A word on this clone: The identical CDR3 is also encoded by other nucleotide sequences in the sample. This chain joins TRBV6-5 and TRBJ2-7; D may be TRBD2 (5 bases). The CDR3 is 14 amino acids. CDR1 and CDR2 (germline): MNHEY, SVGAGI. Between the trimmed V and J ends, which lost 0 bases and 1 base, there was a span of 7 bases. CDR3 loop: CASSYSGDSYEQYF. In DNA form, the CDR3 reads TGTGCCAGCAGTTACTCCGGGGATTCCTACGAGCAGTACTTC.

CDR3 protein: CASSWGTGGYEQYF. CDR3 DNA sequence: TGTGCCAGCAGCTGGGGGACAGGGGGCTACGAGCAGTACTTC. The V gene is TRBV7-8, the J gene TRBJ2-7; TRBD1 matches 11 bases. CDR1 SGHVS and CDR2 FQNEAQ come from the germline V gene. The CDR3 is made up of 14 amino acids. Trimming cost V 4 bases and J 3 bases; bases outside gene matches: 2.

The V call is TRBV5-5, the J call TRBJ1-1, with D hard to call. The CDR3 totals 13 residues. Looked up from germline, CDR1 is SGHKS and CDR2 is YYEKEE (reference sequence). Trimming took 1 base from V and 3 from J, leaving 7 bases between them. CDR3: CASSLWTDTEAFF. For the CDR3, the DNA is TGTGCCAGCAGCTTGTGGACGGACACTGAAGCTTTCTTT. Looking up the rest from reference TRBV5-5 and TRBJ1-1 gives the full variable domain: DAGVTQSPTHLIKTRGQQVTLRCSPISGHKSVSWYQQVLGQGPQFIFQYYEKEERGRGNFPDRFSARQFPNYSSELNVNALLLGDSALYLCASSLWTDTEAFFGQGTRLTVV.

The chain has TRBV19 and TRBJ2-3; D unclear. The CDR3 spans 15 residues. V was shortened by 3 bases and J by 0 bases, with 10 bases between the two germline ends. CDR1 is LNHDA and CDR2 is SQIVND in the germline V gene (reference sequence). CDR3 in amino acids: CASSITGVSTDTQYF. CDR3 coding DNA: TGTGCCAGTAGTATCACTGGAGTGAGCACAGATACGCAGTATTTT.

The chain links TRBV19 to TRBJ2-6; 10 bases agree with TRBD1. The germline CDR1 and CDR2 sequences are LNHDA and SQIVND (reference sequence). The CDR3 extends over 18 amino acids. The junction had 9 bases not matched to a gene; V was cut back by 3 bases and J by 4 bases. In DNA, the CDR3 is TGTGCCAGTAGTATGGACGACAGGGGGCCTTCGGGGGCCAACGTCCTGACTTTC. This translates into CASSMDDRGPSGANVLTF.

The chain links TRBV29-1 to TRBJ2-5; TRBD2 might be the D (6 bases). The end of the DNA is better explained by TRBJ2-7, so the J call may be wrong. The germline V gene has CDR1 SQVTM and CDR2 ANQGSEA. There are 13 residues in the CDR3. The CDR3 coding sequence is TGCAGCGTTGAGGGGGGACTGTTCTACGAGCAGTACTTC. Translated: CSVEGGLFYEQYF.

The rearrangement uses TRBV27 and TRBJ2-7; 7 bases fit TRBD2. V lost 7 bases and J lost 3; bases outside the gene matches: 6. The CDR3 has 13 amino acids. The germline CDR1 and CDR2 sequences are MNHEY and SMNVEV (reference sequence). In DNA form, the CDR3 reads TGTGCCAGCACCGGGGCGGGGGACTACGAGCAGTACTTC. The encoded protein is CASTGAGDYEQYF.

This chain uses TRBV10-3 with TRBJ2-5, with 7 bases fitting TRBD1. CDR1 ENHRY and CDR2 SYGVKD come from the germline V gene. The CDR3 loop spans 13 amino acids. V shed 6 bases, J shed 1 base, and the junction held 2 bases outside the gene matches. The chain's CDR3 is CAIRGDSQETQYF. DNA of the CDR3: TGTGCCATCAGGGGGGACAGCCAAGAGACCCAGTACTTC.

The gene calls are TRBV6-1 and TRBJ2-5, with 10 bases identical to TRBD2. The V gene end was trimmed by 3 bases and the J gene end by 5 bases; junction bases not matched to a gene: 12. CDR3 length equals 17 residues. Germline CDR1 and CDR2: MNHNS and SASEGT. CDR3 coding DNA: TGTGCCAGCAGTGATTACGCTAGCGGGAGATCTTGGGAGACCCAGTACTTC. Its translation: CASSDYASGRSWETQYF.

This chain joins TRBV7-9 and TRBJ1-2; D remains ambiguous. V was pared by 1 base and J by 5 bases, with 11 bases between. This CDR3 has 14 residues. Germline loops: CDR1 SEHNR, CDR2 FQNEAQ (reference sequence). As DNA, the CDR3 is TGTGCCAGCAGCTTAGGGCAGACTGGATATGGCTACACCTTC. It specifies CASSLGQTGYGYTF.